The source of this TCR beta chain is a study of blood T cell repertoires in COVID-19. In the study overall: Sites in the United States, Italy and Spain provided acute and convalescent COVID-19 samples. PBMCs, B-cell-depleted T cells, or T cells provided the cDNA or gDNA that made up the material.

The age range of participants was 18 to 89 years, with residence in about two dozen US areas. Clinical history as reported by participants underpinned cohort assignment. The CDR3 sequence is 15 residues long. CDR1 is SGHKS and CDR2 is YYEKEE in the germline V gene (reference sequence). Trimming at V came to 1 base and at J to 2 bases, leaving 4 bases not matched to a gene. Only in-frame clones appear in the TCRdb table, and some are missing; sequencing was by immunoSEQ multiplex PCR. In the table there are 170,000 or so clones, around 83% of which are singletons. This sequence was found in a middle-aged man who had recovered from COVID-19. The rearrangement links TRBV5-5 to TRBJ2-3; the match to TRBD2 covers 7 bases. The sample consisted of PBMCs or T cells enriched from blood (not recorded which). This CDR3 reads CASSLSGLVTDTQYF. The CDR3 DNA reads TGTGCCAGCAGCTTGTCAGGACTAGTCACAGATACGCAGTATTTT.